This is a list of T cell receptor beta chains from one sample in a study of shared clonotypes between healthy human individuals. The data were produced by immunoSEQ multiplex PCR, yet TCRdb's version contains in-frame clones alone and is incomplete. The profile shows roughly 490,000 clones, 60% to 85% of them singletons. The sequenced sample was PBMCs. The receptor source for this set is a middle-aged woman in good health. Some clones in this sample may be carry-over from other donors' samples. Each CDR3 is given with its conserved first and last residue. The D gene is left open where the match is weak. A row's size may be missing; if present it is once, few, many or a size class.

TRBD1 . TRBJ1-4 TRBV4-2 TGTGCCAGCAGCAGCCGGACAGGGGGTAGTGAAAAACTGTTTTTT CASSSRTGGSEKLFF
. few TRBJ1-2 TRBV4-3 TGCGCCAGCAGCCAGGACCCTCTTAACTATGGCTACACCTTC CASSQDPLNYGYTF
. . TRBJ2-5 TRBV19 TGTGCCAGTAGTCCCCATTGGGGGGTGGAGACCCAGTACTTC CASSPHWGVETQYF
. . TRBJ2-7 TRBV5-6 TGTGCCAGCAGCTTGAGTGGGGAACCCTACGAGCAGTACTTC CASSLSGEPYEQYF
. once TRBJ2-7 TRBV28 TGTGCCAGCAGTTTATTCGGCGACATCACCTACGAGCAGTACTTC CASSLFGDITYEQYF
TRBD2 . TRBJ2-3 TRBV14 TGTGCCAGCAGCCAAGGACTAGCGGGGTATGGCACAGATACGCAGTATTTT CASSQGLAGYGTDTQYF
. few TRBJ1-6 TRBV4-2 TGTGCCAGCAGCCCGGGGACCCTTTATAATTCACCCCTCCACTTT CASSPGTLYNSPLHF
TRBD2 once TRBJ2-1 TRBV7-9 TGTGCCAGCAGCCTGTCACTAGCGGGAGCCGGGAATGAGCAGTTCTTC CASSLSLAGAGNEQFF
. . TRBJ1-1 TRBV11-1 TGTGCCAGCAGCTTAGCTTTCCTGGGGACTGAAGCTTTCTTT CASSLAFLGTEAFF
TRBD1 . TRBJ2-5 TRBV5-1 TGCGCCAGCAGCCAAGAAGCCGGGACAGGCGGTGAGACCCAGTACTTC CASSQEAGTGGETQYF
. . TRBJ2-3 TRBV11-2 TGTGCCAGCAGCCCAGCGAGGAGCACAGATACGCAGTATTTT CASSPARSTDTQYF
TRBD1 . TRBJ2-1 TRBV28 TGTGCCAGCAGTTGGCCTCCAACAGGGGGCCCCTACAATGAGCAGTTCTTC CASSWPPTGGPYNEQFF
. . TRBJ2-2 TRBV2 TGTGCCAGCAGGGGGACTGCCGCGAACACCGGGGAGCTGTTTTTT CASRGTAANTGELFF
. few TRBJ1-5 TRBV19 TGTGCCAGTAGTATCGGCCAGCGCAATCAGCCCCAGCATTTT CASSIGQRNQPQHF
. . TRBJ1-5 TRBV19 TGTGCCAGTAGTATATGGGGGGAAGGTCAGCCCCAGCATTTT CASSIWGEGQPQHF